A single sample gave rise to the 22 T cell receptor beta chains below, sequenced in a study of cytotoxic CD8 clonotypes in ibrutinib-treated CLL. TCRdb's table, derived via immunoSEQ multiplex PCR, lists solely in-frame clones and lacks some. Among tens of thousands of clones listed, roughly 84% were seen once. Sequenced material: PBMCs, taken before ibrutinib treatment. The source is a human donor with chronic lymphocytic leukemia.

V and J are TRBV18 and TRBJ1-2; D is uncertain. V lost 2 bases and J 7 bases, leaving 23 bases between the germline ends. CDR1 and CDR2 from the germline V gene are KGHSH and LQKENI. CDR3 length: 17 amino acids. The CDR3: CASSPIFQDDSGSGYTF. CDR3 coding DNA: TGTGCCAGCTCACCAATTTTCCAGGACGATTCCGGGAGTGGCTACACCTTC. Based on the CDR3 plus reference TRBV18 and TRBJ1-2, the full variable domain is NAGVMQNPRHLVRRRGQEARLRCSPMKGHSHVYWYRQLPEEGLKFMVYLQKENIIDESGMPKERFSAEFPKEGPSILRIQQVVRGDSAAYFCASSPIFQDDSGSGYTFGSGTRLTVV.

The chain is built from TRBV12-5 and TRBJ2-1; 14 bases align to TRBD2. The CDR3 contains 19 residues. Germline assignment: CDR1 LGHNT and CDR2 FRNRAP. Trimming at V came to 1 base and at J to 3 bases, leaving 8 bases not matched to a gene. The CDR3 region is CASGLAGLAGEAYYNEQFF. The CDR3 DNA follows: TGTGCTAGTGGTTTGGCGGGACTAGCGGGAGAAGCCTACTACAATGAGCAGTTCTTC.

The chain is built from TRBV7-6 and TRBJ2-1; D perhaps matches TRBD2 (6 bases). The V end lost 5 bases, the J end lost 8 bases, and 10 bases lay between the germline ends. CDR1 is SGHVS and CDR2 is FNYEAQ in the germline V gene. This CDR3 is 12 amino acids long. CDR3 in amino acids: CASSRWGDEQFF. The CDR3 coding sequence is TGTGCCAGCAGCCGATGGGGGGATGAGCAGTTCTTC.

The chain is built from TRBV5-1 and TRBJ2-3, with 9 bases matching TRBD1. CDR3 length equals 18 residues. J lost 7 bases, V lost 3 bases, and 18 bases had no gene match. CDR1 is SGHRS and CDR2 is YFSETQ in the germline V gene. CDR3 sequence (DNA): TGCGCCAGCAGCTCGCGCACCACAGGGGGCGTGAGCGCGAATACGCAGTATTTT. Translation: CASSSRTTGGVSANTQYF. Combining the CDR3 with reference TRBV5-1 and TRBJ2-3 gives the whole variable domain KAGVTQTPRYLIKTRGQQVTLSCSPISGHRSVSWYQQTPGQGLQFLFEYFSETQRNKGNFPGRFSGRQFSNSRSEMNVSTLELGDSALYLCASSSRTTGGVSANTQYFGPGTRLTVL.

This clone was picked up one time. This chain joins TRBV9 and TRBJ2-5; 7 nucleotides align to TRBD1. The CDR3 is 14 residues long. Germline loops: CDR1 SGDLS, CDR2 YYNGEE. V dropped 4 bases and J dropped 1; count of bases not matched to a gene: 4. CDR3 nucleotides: TGTGCCAGCAGCCCGACAGGGACCCAAGAGACCCAGTACTTC. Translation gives CASSPTGTQETQYF.

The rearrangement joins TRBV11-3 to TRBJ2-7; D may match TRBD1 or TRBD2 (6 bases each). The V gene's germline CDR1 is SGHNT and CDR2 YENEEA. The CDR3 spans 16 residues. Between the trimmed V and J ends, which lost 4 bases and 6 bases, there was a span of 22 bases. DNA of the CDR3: TGTGCCAGCAGCTCCATACCCGGGGGCGACCTTGGCGAGCAGTACTTC. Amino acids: CASSSIPGGDLGEQYF.

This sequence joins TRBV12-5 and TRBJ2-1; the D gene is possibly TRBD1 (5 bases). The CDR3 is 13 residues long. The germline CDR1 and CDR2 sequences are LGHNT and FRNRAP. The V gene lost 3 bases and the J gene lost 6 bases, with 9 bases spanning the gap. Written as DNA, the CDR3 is TGTGCTAGTGGTTTATTAGGGGTCAATGAGCAGTTCTTC. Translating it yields CASGLLGVNEQFF.

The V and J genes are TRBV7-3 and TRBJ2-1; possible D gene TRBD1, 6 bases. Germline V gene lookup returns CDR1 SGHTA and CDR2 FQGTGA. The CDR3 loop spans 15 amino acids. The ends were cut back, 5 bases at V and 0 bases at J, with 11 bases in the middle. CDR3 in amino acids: CASSPDRFSYNEQFF. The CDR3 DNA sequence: TGTGCCAGCAGCCCCGACAGGTTCTCCTACAATGAGCAGTTCTTC.

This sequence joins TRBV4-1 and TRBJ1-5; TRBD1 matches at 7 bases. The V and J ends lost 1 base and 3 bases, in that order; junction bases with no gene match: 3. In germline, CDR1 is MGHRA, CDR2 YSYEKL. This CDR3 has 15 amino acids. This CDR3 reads CASSQVGTVNQPQHF. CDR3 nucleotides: TGCGCCAGCAGCCAAGTCGGGACAGTCAATCAGCCCCAGCATTTT.

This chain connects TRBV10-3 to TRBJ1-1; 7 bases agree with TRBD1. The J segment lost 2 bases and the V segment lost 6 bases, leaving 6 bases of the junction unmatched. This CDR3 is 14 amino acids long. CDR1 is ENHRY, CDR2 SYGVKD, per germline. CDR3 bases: TGTGCCATCAGCGGGGACAGCGGCAACACTGAAGCTTTCTTT. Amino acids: CAISGDSGNTEAFF.

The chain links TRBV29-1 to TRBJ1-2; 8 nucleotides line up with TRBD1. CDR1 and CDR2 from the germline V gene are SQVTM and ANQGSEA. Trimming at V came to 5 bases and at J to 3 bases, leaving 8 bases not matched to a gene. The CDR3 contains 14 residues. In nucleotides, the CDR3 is TGCAGCGTTTACGGACAGGGTGGGGACTATGGCTACACCTTC. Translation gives CSVYGQGGDYGYTF.

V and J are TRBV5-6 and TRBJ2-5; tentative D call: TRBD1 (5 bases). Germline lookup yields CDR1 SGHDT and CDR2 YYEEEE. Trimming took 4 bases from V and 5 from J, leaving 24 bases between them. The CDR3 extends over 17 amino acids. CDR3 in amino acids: CASSIEGVWGLGETQYF. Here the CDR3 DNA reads TGTGCCAGCAGCATAGAAGGAGTTTGGGGCCTCGGGGAGACCCAGTACTTC. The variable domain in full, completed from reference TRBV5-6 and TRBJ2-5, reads DAGVTQSPTHLIKTRGQQVTLRCSPKSGHDTVSWYQQALGQGPQFIFQYYEEEERQRGNFPDRFSGHQFPNYSSELNVNALLLGDSALYLCASSIEGVWGLGETQYFGPGTRLLVL.

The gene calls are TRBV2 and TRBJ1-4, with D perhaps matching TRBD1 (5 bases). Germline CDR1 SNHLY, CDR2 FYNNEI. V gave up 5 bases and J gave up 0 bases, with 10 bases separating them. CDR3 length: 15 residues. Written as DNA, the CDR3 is TGTGCCAGCAGTACCCCGACAGCAACTAATGAAAAACTGTTTTTT. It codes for CASSTPTATNEKLFF.

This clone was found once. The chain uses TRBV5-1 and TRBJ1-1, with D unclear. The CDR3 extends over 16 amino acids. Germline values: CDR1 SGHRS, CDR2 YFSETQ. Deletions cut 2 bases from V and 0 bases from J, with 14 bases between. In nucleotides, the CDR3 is TGCGCCAGCAGCTTACGGGCGGATAGCATGAACACTGAAGCTTTCTTT. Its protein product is CASSLRADSMNTEAFF.

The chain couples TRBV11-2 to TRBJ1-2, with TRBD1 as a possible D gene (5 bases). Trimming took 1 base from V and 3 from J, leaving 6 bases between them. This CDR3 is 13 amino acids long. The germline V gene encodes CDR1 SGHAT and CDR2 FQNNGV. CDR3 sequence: CASSLAQDYGYTF. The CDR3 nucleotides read TGTGCCAGCAGCTTAGCACAGGACTATGGCTACACCTTC.

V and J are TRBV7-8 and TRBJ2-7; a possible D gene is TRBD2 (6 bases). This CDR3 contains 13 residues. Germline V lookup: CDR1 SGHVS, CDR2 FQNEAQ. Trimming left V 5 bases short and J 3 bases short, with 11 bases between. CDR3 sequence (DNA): TGTGCCAGCAGCCATCCGGGGGACTACGAGCAGTACTTC. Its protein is CASSHPGDYEQYF. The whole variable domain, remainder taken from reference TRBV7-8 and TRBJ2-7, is GAGVSQSPRYKVAKRGQDVALRCDPISGHVSLFWYQQALGQGPEFLTYFQNEAQLDKSGLPSDRFFAERPEGSVSTLKIQRTQQEDSAVYLCASSHPGDYEQYFGPGTRLTVT.

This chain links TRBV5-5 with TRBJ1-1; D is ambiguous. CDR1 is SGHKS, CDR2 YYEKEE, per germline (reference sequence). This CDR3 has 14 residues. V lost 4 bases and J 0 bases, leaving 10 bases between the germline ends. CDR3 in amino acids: CASSGRAVNTEAFF. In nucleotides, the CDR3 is TGTGCCAGCAGCGGACGGGCCGTGAACACTGAAGCTTTCTTT.

The CDR3 here is CASSQGKPGQGAGALDEQYF. In DNA form, the CDR3 reads TGTGCCAGCAGCCAAGGAAAACCTGGACAGGGGGCGGGTGCGTTGGACGAGCAGTACTTC. The rearrangement uses TRBV14 and TRBJ2-7; 11 nucleotides agree with TRBD1. The germline V gene has CDR1 SGHDN and CDR2 FVKESK. This CDR3 contains 20 residues. Trimming at V came to 1 base and at J to 5 bases, leaving 19 bases not matched to a gene.

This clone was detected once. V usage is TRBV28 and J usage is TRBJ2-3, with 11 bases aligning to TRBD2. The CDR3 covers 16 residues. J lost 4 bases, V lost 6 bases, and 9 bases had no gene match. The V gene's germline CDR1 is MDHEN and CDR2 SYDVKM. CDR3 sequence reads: CASSPPSGRTADTQYF. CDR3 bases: TGTGCCAGCAGCCCTCCTAGCGGGAGGACGGCAGATACGCAGTATTTT.

CDR3 region: CATQRGSGNQPQHF. The CDR3 DNA follows: TGTGCCACCCAAAGGGGTTCGGGCAATCAGCCCCAGCATTTT. This chain joins TRBV2 and TRBJ1-5; tentatively, D is TRBD1 (5 bases). The V gene lost 10 bases and the J gene lost 2 bases, with 15 bases spanning the gap. The V gene's germline CDR1 is SNHLY and CDR2 FYNNEI. The CDR3 contains 14 residues.

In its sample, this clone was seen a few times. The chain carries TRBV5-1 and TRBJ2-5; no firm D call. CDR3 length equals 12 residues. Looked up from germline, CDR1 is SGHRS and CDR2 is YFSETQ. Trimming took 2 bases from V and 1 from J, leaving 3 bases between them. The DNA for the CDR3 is TGCGCCAGCAGCTTCCCCCAAGAGACCCAGTACTTC. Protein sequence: CASSFPQETQYF.

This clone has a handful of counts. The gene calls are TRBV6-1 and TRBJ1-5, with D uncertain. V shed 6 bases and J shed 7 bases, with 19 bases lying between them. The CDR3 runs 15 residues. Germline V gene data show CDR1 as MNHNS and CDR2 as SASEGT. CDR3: CASRPEEGTGQPQHF. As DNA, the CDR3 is TGTGCCAGCAGGCCAGAGGAGGGTACTGGACAGCCCCAGCATTTT.